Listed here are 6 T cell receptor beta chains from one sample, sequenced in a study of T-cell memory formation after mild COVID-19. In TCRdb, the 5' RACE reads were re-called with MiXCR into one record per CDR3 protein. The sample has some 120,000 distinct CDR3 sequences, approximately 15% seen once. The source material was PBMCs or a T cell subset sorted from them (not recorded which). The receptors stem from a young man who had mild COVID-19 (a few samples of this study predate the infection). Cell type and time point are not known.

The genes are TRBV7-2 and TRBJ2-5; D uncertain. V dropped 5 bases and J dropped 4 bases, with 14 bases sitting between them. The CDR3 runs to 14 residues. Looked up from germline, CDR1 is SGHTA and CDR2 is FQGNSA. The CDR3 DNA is TGTGCCAGCAGCCGAGACTTCTTTGGAGAGACCCAGTACTTC. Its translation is CASSRDFFGETQYF.

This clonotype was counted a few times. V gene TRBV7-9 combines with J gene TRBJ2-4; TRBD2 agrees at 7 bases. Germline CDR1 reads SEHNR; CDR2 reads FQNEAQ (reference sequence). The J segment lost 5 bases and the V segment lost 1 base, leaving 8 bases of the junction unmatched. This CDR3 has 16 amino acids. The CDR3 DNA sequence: TGTGCCAGCAGCTTAGTTTGGGAGGGTGATCAAAACATTCAGTACTTC. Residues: CASSLVWEGDQNIQYF.

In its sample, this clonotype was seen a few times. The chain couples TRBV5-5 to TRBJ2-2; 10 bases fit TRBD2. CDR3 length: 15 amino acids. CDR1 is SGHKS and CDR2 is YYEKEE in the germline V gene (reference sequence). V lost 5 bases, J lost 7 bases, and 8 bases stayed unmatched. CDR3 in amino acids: CASRAGGPLDGELFF. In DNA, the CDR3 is TGTGCCAGCAGAGCGGGGGGGCCTCTCGACGGGGAGCTGTTTTTT.

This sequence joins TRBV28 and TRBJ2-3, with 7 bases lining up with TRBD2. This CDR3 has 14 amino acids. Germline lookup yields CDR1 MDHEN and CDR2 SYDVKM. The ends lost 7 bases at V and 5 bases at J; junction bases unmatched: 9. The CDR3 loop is CASTRAGVGDTQYF. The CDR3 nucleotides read TGTGCCAGCACCCGCGCGGGGGTTGGAGATACGCAGTATTTT.

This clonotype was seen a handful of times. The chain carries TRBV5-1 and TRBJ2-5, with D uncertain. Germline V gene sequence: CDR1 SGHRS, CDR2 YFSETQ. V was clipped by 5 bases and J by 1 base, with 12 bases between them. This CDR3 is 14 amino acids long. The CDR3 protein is CASSDAGRQETQYF. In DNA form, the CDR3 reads TGCGCCAGCAGTGACGCAGGACGCCAAGAGACCCAGTACTTC.

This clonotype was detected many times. The DNA of the CDR3 is TGCGCCAGCAGTTCCGCAGGGCAAGAGACCCAGTACTTC. Amino acid sequence: CASSSAGQETQYF. J is TRBJ2-5 and V is TRBV5-1; TRBD1 is a possible D gene (5 bases). This CDR3 region has 13 residues. Trimming shortened V by 5 bases and J by 2 bases, and 10 bases separated the two germline ends. The germline gives CDR1 SGHRS, CDR2 YFSETQ. The whole variable domain, filled in from reference TRBV5-1 and TRBJ2-5, reads KAGVTQTPRYLIKTRGQQVTLSCSPISGHRSVSWYQQTPGQGLQFLFEYFSETQRNKGNFPGRFSGRQFSNSRSEMNVSTLELGDSALYLCASSSAGQETQYFGPGTRLLVL.